This T cell receptor beta chain is from a study of cytomegalovirus exposure and HLA in healthy donors. The study's findings and limits: Reports described diagnosis of cytomegalovirus status by the classifier as highly specific and sensitive. The study recorded more than 150 TCR beta chains that were cytomegalovirus-associated.

Method: immunoSEQ multiplex PCR; TCRdb's copy keeps in-frame clones and lacks some. The table includes some 120,000 clones, roughly 95% detected once. As for this clone: Its antigen is not identified.

This CDR3 contains 13 residues. Germline assignment: CDR1 SEHNR and CDR2 FQNEAQ (reference sequence). V trimming: 5 bases; J trimming: 7 bases; junction bases outside the gene matches: 3. The sequenced sample was PBMCs. The sequence derives from a man aged 18-30 years in good health and CMV-seronegative. The chain is built from TRBV7-9 and TRBJ2-2; TRBD2 agrees at 8 bases. CDR3 sequence reads: CASSITSGGELFF. CDR3 sequence (DNA): TGTGCCAGCAGCATAACTAGCGGCGGGGAGCTGTTTTTT.